This passage covers 24 T cell receptor beta chains from one sample sequenced in a study of T cell responses to AZD1222 COVID-19 vaccine. Assay: immunoSEQ multiplex PCR; the TCRdb copy retains only in-frame clones and omits some. The data show 84,000 or so clones, with 90% seen just once and 3.3% held by the top ten. The sample here was peripheral blood, taken 28 days after the second AZD1222 dose. These receptors all come from an adult who received the AZD1222 COVID-19 vaccine.

V and J are TRBV24-1 and TRBJ1-5; D ambiguous. Germline V gene sequence: CDR1 KGHDR, CDR2 SFDVKD. CDR3 length: 14 amino acids. Trimming pared 2 bases from V and 6 bases from J, leaving 10 bases between. The CDR3 sequence is CATSDSGGFQPQHF. CDR3 in DNA: TGTGCCACCAGTGATTCCGGAGGTTTTCAGCCCCAGCATTTT.

This sequence joins TRBV30 and TRBJ1-5; TRBD1 might be the D (5 bases). This CDR3 region has 14 residues. Trimming left V 0 bases short and J 1 base short, with 7 bases between. Germline CDR1 GTSNPN, CDR2 SVGIG (reference sequence). CDR3 amino acids: CAWSVRASNQPQHF. The CDR3 bases are TGTGCCTGGAGTGTCAGGGCCAGCAATCAGCCCCAGCATTTT.

The J gene is TRBJ2-3, the V gene TRBV10-3, with D perhaps TRBD2 (5 bases). This CDR3 is built from 14 residues. Germline CDR1 reads ENHRY; CDR2 reads SYGVKD. V shed 11 bases and J shed 2 bases, with 17 bases lying between them. CDR3 sequence: CASKAGPNTDTQYF. CDR3 bases: TGTGCCTCGAAGGCGGGTCCAAACACAGATACGCAGTATTTT.

The chain uses TRBV4-1 and TRBJ2-7, with D perhaps TRBD2 (6 bases). The CDR3 runs 16 residues. From germline, CDR1 is MGHRA and CDR2 YSYEKL. V was clipped by 1 base and J by 0 bases, with 13 bases between them. Here the CDR3 reads CASSQVRAGSSYEQYF. The CDR3 DNA reads as TGCGCCAGCAGCCAAGTACGGGCGGGGAGCTCCTACGAGCAGTACTTC.

The chain couples TRBV24-1 to TRBJ2-1; possible D gene TRBD1, 5 bases. Between the trimmed V and J ends, which lost 0 bases and 2 bases, there was a span of 16 bases. There are 18 residues in the CDR3. From germline, CDR1 is KGHDR and CDR2 SFDVKD. The CDR3: CATSDLGHPASPYNEQFF. Written as DNA, the CDR3 is TGTGCCACCAGTGATTTGGGACACCCAGCAAGTCCCTACAATGAGCAGTTCTTC.

V and J are TRBV7-9 and TRBJ2-3; TRBD2 aligns across 12 bases. Looked up from germline, CDR1 is SEHNR and CDR2 is FQNEAQ (reference sequence). V lost 6 bases, J lost 6 bases, and 7 bases stayed unmatched. The length of the CDR3 is 15 residues. CDR3 nucleotides: TGTGCCAGCAGTCCTAGCGGGAGGGCCAGGGATACGCAGTATTTT. This encodes CASSPSGRARDTQYF. Full variable domain (rest looked up from reference TRBV7-9 and TRBJ2-3): DTGVSQNPRHKITKRGQNVTFRCDPISEHNRLYWYRQTLGQGPEFLTYFQNEAQLEKSRLLSDRFSAERPKGSFSTLEIQRTEQGDSAMYLCASSPSGRARDTQYFGPGTRLTVL.

V gene TRBV2 combines with J gene TRBJ1-3, with D possibly being TRBD1 (5 bases). In germline, CDR1 is SNHLY, CDR2 FYNNEI. Trimming took 5 bases from V and 7 from J, leaving 15 bases between them. The length of the CDR3 is 14 residues. The CDR3 DNA sequence: TGTGCCAGCAGTTCGGACACGGGATGGAACACCATATATTTT. Protein sequence: CASSSDTGWNTIYF. Complete variable domain (other parts from reference TRBV2 and TRBJ1-3): EPEVTQTPSHQVTQMGQEVILRCVPISNHLYFYWYRQILGQKVEFLVSFYNNEISEKSEIFDDQFSVERPDGSNFTLKIRSTKLEDSAMYFCASSSDTGWNTIYFGEGSWLTVV.

The chain carries TRBV6-5 and TRBJ2-3; D remains ambiguous. CDR3 length equals 15 residues. V shed 0 bases and J shed 3 bases, with 10 bases lying between them. Per the germline V gene, CDR1 is MNHEY and CDR2 is SVGAGI. For the CDR3, the DNA is TGTGCCAGCAGTTACTCGAGTGGGTTGACAGATACGCAGTATTTT. Its protein is CASSYSSGLTDTQYF.

The rearrangement joins TRBV21-1 to TRBJ1-3; no check of the table's D call, TRBD1, against the DNA was made. TRBV21-1 is a documented pseudogene. This CDR3 has 16 residues. CDR3 protein: CASSKVRPGAGNTIYF. The DNA of the CDR3 is TGTGCCAGCAGCAAAGTAAGGCCAGGGGCTGGAAACACCATATATTTT.

This clone was recorded only once. The V gene is TRBV5-5, the J gene TRBJ2-7, with 9 bases fitting TRBD2. Germline CDR1 SGHKS, CDR2 YYEKEE (reference sequence). Trimming at V came to 4 bases and at J to 3 bases, leaving 5 bases not matched to a gene. There are 14 residues in the CDR3. The CDR3 nucleotides are TGTGCCAGCAGCCCTAGCGGGACTTACTACGAGCAGTACTTC. It specifies CASSPSGTYYEQYF.

The J gene is TRBJ1-3, the V gene TRBV6-5; perhaps TRBD1 as D (5 bases). The CDR3 totals 16 residues. V was cut by 0 bases and J by 4 bases, with 13 bases left in between. Germline V lookup: CDR1 MNHEY, CDR2 SVGAGI. The CDR3 sequence is CASSYSITGGGNTIYF. As DNA, the CDR3 is TGTGCCAGCAGTTACTCGATTACCGGGGGAGGAAACACCATATATTTT.

The V call is TRBV10-3, the J call TRBJ1-2; 9 positions agree with TRBD1. The CDR3 extends over 15 amino acids. Germline V gives CDR1 ENHRY, CDR2 SYGVKD. The V gene end was trimmed by 7 bases and the J gene end by 8 bases; junction bases not matched to a gene: 14. The CDR3 bases are TGTGCCATCAAGCGGGACAGGGTATCTATTGGCGGCTACACCTTC. This codes for CAIKRDRVSIGGYTF.

The rearrangement links TRBV6-1 to TRBJ1-5; 7 bases are a match to TRBD1. The CDR3 is 15 amino acids. CDR1 is MNHNS and CDR2 is SASEGT in the germline V gene. Losses at the gene ends were 1 base for V and 6 bases for J; bases not matched to a gene: 6. CDR3 sequence reads: CASSEGQGVSQPQHF. CDR3 nucleotide sequence: TGTGCCAGCAGTGAAGGCCAGGGGGTAAGTCAGCCCCAGCATTTT.

The chain employs TRBV5-1 and TRBJ2-7; 9 bases are a match to TRBD2. This CDR3 region has 18 residues. Per the germline V gene, CDR1 is SGHRS and CDR2 is YFSETQ. J lost 0 bases, V lost 4 bases, and 14 bases had no gene match. CDR3 bases: TGCGCCAGCAGCATCTGGGCCCCCCGAGCGGGAGGCTCCTACGAGCAGTACTTC. Its protein is CASSIWAPRAGGSYEQYF.

This clone occurred once. The V call is TRBV3-1 (or the pseudogene TRBV3-2), the J call TRBJ1-1, with a possible D match to TRBD1 (5 bases). Germline loops: CDR1 LGHDT, CDR2 YNNKEL (reference sequence). The V end was cut by 1 base, the J end by 3 bases, with 9 bases between. The CDR3 spans 14 residues. The CDR3 here is CASSQAGGYTEAFF. As DNA, the CDR3 is TGTGCCAGCAGCCAAGCGGGGGGATACACTGAAGCTTTCTTT.

The CDR3 DNA reads as TGTGCCAGCAGCCCTACTTACGAGCAGTACTTC. Translation gives CASSPTYEQYF. This chain links TRBV7-8 with TRBJ2-7; D unclear. The CDR3 extends over 11 amino acids. The germline gives CDR1 SGHVS, CDR2 FQNEAQ. Trimming took off 5 bases at V and 4 bases at J, with 6 bases between the two ends.

V and J are TRBV3-1 (or the pseudogene TRBV3-2) and TRBJ2-5; TRBD1 or TRBD2 may be the D gene (5 bases each). V was shortened by 4 bases and J by 3 bases, with 12 bases between the two germline ends. The CDR3 runs 14 residues. Germline CDR1 LGHDT, CDR2 YNNKEL (reference sequence). The CDR3 sequence is CASSPHGTEETQYF. In nucleotides, the CDR3 is TGTGCCAGCAGCCCTCACGGGACGGAAGAGACCCAGTACTTC.

V gene TRBV6-2 or TRBV6-3 combines with J gene TRBJ2-7; 9 bases are shared with TRBD1. CDR1 MNHEY and CDR2 SVGEGT come from the germline V gene. Losses at the gene ends were 4 bases for V and 3 bases for J; bases not matched to a gene: 1. There are 13 residues in the CDR3. CDR3 DNA: TGTGCCAGCAGTTCGGGACAGGGCTACGAGCAGTACTTC. Residues: CASSSGQGYEQYF.

The chain couples TRBV18 to TRBJ2-5; TRBD1 matches at 9 bases. Trimming took 0 bases from V and 6 from J; bases not matched to a gene: 5. Germline lookup yields CDR1 KGHSH and CDR2 LQKENI. The CDR3 is 15 residues long. The CDR3 sequence is CASSPPPDRGQTQYF. The CDR3 coding sequence is TGTGCCAGCTCACCACCCCCGGACAGGGGACAGACCCAGTACTTC.

V usage is TRBV18 and J usage is TRBJ1-1; TRBD1 matches at 7 bases. With 2 bases clipped from V and 4 bases from J, the junction kept 10 bases outside the gene matches. Germline V CDR1 and CDR2: KGHSH, LQKENI. CDR3 size: 16 residues. This CDR3 is CASSPGVAGGGTEAFF. As DNA, the CDR3 is TGTGCCAGCTCACCAGGCGTCGCAGGGGGAGGCACTGAAGCTTTCTTT.

This clone was counted once. The V and J genes are TRBV6-5 and TRBJ1-2, with D tentatively TRBD1 (6 bases). Per the germline V gene, CDR1 is MNHEY and CDR2 is SVGAGI. This CDR3 contains 15 residues. Between the trimmed V and J ends, which lost 5 bases and 2 bases, there was a span of 15 bases. CDR3 region: CASSKDRTANYGYTF. CDR3 coding DNA: TGTGCCAGCAGTAAGGACAGAACGGCAAACTATGGCTACACCTTC.

V is TRBV10-3 and J is TRBJ1-1; D is unclear. The CDR3 covers 15 residues. Germline values: CDR1 ENHRY, CDR2 SYGVKD. Trimming pared 0 bases from V and 2 bases from J, leaving 10 bases between. CDR3 loop: CAISESWATNTEAFF. CDR3 DNA: TGTGCCATCAGTGAGTCTTGGGCCACAAACACTGAAGCTTTCTTT.

In its sample, this clone was seen once. The chain couples TRBV12-3 or TRBV12-4 to TRBJ2-3, with TRBD2 as a possible D gene (6 bases). Trimming left V 3 bases short and J 4 bases short, with 8 bases between. This CDR3 contains 13 residues. The CDR3 protein is CASSLGEADTQYF. The CDR3 DNA follows: TGTGCCAGCAGTTTGGGGGAGGCAGATACGCAGTATTTT.

The CDR3, as DNA: TGCGCCAGCAGCCCAGGACAGCGAGATACGCAGTATTTT. This codes for CASSPGQRDTQYF. The V gene is TRBV5-1, the J gene TRBJ2-3; D is perhaps TRBD1 (6 bases). The V gene lost 4 bases and the J gene lost 5 bases, with 11 bases spanning the gap. CDR3 size: 13 residues. Germline V gives CDR1 SGHRS, CDR2 YFSETQ. Variable domain in full (rest from reference TRBV5-1 and TRBJ2-3): KAGVTQTPRYLIKTRGQQVTLSCSPISGHRSVSWYQQTPGQGLQFLFEYFSETQRNKGNFPGRFSGRQFSNSRSEMNVSTLELGDSALYLCASSPGQRDTQYFGPGTRLTVL.